This entry is about one TCR beta chain. PCR involved 60 Vbeta and 13 Jbeta primers. Clones were read by immunoSEQ multiplex PCR, and TCRdb kept only the in-frame ones, dropping some. The data show about 180,000 clones, with about 78% seen just once and roughly 2.3% held by the top ten. These data originate in a study of cytomegalovirus exposure and HLA in healthy donors. Trimming left V 2 bases short and J 8 bases short, with 20 bases between. From germline, CDR1 is SGDLS and CDR2 YYNGEE. This CDR3 is built from 16 residues. The chain employs TRBV9 and TRBJ2-1; possibly TRBD2 for D (6 bases). The sample taken for sequencing was PBMCs. The TCR sequence derives from a man between 60 and 70 years old in good health and CMV-seronegative. The CDR3: CASSVGGARKGDEQFF. CDR3 DNA sequence: TGTGCCAGCAGCGTCGGAGGGGCCCGGAAGGGCGATGAGCAGTTCTTC.